Each of the 5 T cell receptor beta chains below was sequenced from the same sample in a study of cytomegalovirus exposure and HLA in healthy donors. It was with 60 Vbeta and 13 Jbeta primers that the PCR ran. The method was immunoSEQ multiplex PCR; TCRdb's version includes in-frame clones alone and lacks a portion of them. In the table there are about 110,000 clones, around 81% of which are singletons. The sequencing input was PBMCs. The receptors here all came from a woman younger than 45 in good health and CMV-seronegative.

The chain recombines TRBV15 with TRBJ1-1; D is unresolved. V shed 5 bases and J shed 3 bases, with 16 bases lying between them. Germline V lookup: CDR1 LNHNV, CDR2 YYDKDF (reference sequence). The CDR3 spans 15 residues. The CDR3 sequence is CATSGTRRGDTEAFF. The CDR3 DNA reads TGTGCCACCAGCGGAACCCGACGAGGAGACACTGAAGCTTTCTTT.

This sequence joins TRBV10-1 and TRBJ2-2; D is unclear. This CDR3 has 14 residues. V lost 3 bases and J 1 base, leaving 6 bases between the germline ends. CDR1 WNHNN and CDR2 SYGVQD come from the germline V gene (reference sequence). The CDR3 bases are TGCGCCAGCAGTGAATTCCGGAACACCGGGGAGCTGTTTTTT. This translates into CASSEFRNTGELFF.

This clone occurred a few times. The chain joins TRBV14 to TRBJ2-3; possibly TRBD1 for D (5 bases). CDR1 is SGHDN, CDR2 FVKESK, per germline. V lost 0 bases, J lost 2 bases, and 15 bases lay in between. The length of the CDR3 is 17 residues. The DNA of the CDR3 is TGTGCCAGCAGCCAAGAGCCAGGGATATACTACACAGATACGCAGTATTTT. Amino acids: CASSQEPGIYYTDTQYF.

The J gene is TRBJ2-7, the V gene TRBV10-2; possible D gene TRBD2, 5 bases. Germline V lookup: CDR1 WSHSY, CDR2 SAAADI. This CDR3 contains 15 residues. Deletions cut 5 bases from V and 0 bases from J, with 14 bases between. CDR3 nucleotide sequence: TGCGCCAGCAGTCCGGACGGGAATCCCTCCTACGAGCAGTACTTC. Amino acid sequence: CASSPDGNPSYEQYF.

This chain uses TRBV27 with TRBJ2-1; 12 nucleotides line up with TRBD2. Germline lookup yields CDR1 MNHEY and CDR2 SMNVEV (reference sequence). The ends lost 8 bases at V and 8 bases at J; junction bases unmatched: 28. The CDR3 is made up of 21 amino acids. CDR3 region: CASLGGNNIVGTSGLTDEQFF. DNA for the CDR3: TGTGCCAGCTTAGGGGGCAATAACATTGTGGGGACTAGCGGGCTCACGGATGAGCAGTTCTTC.